This T cell receptor (beta chain) was identified during a study of cytomegalovirus exposure and HLA in healthy donors. Findings of the study overall: Among TCR sequences, most were rare, though some public TCRs appeared in many donors. As immune exposure information, only CMV serostatus was available. An analysis that came later showed most CMV-associated TCR beta chains appearing HLA-restricted.

With regard to this clone: Its target is unknown.

The PCR ran on 60 Vbeta and 13 Jbeta primers. Using immunoSEQ multiplex PCR, the repertoire was profiled, and TCRdb retains in-frame clones only, with some absent. The table lists around 150,000 clones, about 80% of them singletons. Germline V gene sequence: CDR1 MNHNS, CDR2 SASEGT. Trimming stripped 7 bases from V and 2 bases from J, with 15 bases between. This CDR3 region has 15 residues. The receptor was isolated from a man aged 30 to 45 in good health and CMV-seronegative. Sequences were obtained from PBMCs. V and J are TRBV6-1 and TRBJ1-5; D gene ambiguous. CDR3 nucleotide sequence: TGTGCCAGCATCGCCGGGGAGGGCGGCAATCAGCCCCAGCATTTT. Translating it yields CASIAGEGGNQPQHF.